A single sample is the source of the 15 T cell receptor beta chains below, sequenced in a study of regulatory T cells in long-lasting Graves disease. In building TCR beta libraries, iRepertoire HTBI primers were used together with Arm-PCR of CDR3 regions. TCRdb re-derived calls from the multiplex PCR reads in MiXCR, one entry per CDR3 protein. The top ten clones hold roughly 10% of a sample with around 500,000 distinct CDR3 sequences, roughly 14% of them seen once. Indicated time point: newly diagnosed GD, antithyroid drugs for less than 3 months. Researchers made the TCR library from RNA that was extracted from PBMCs. The sample also formed part of further work on T cells in Graves' hyperthyroidism and ophthalmopathy.

The material was peripheral blood mononuclear cells (PBMCs), obtained at new diagnosis, from a patient treated with antithyroid drugs. The receptors come from a man under 40 with Graves disease.

The genes are TRBV29-1 and TRBJ2-7; perhaps TRBD1 as D (5 bases). Trimming shortened V by 4 bases and J by 2 bases, and 12 bases separated the two germline ends. Germline CDR1 SQVTM, CDR2 ANQGSEA. The CDR3 totals 13 residues. CDR3 coding DNA: TGCAGCGTTGCTGAAATGGGGCCCTACGAGCAGTACTTC. This sequence encodes CSVAEMGPYEQYF.

This clonotype has a count of ten or more. V gene TRBV27 combines with J gene TRBJ2-1; D gene ambiguous. This CDR3 region has 12 residues. The V end lost 5 bases, the J end lost 5 bases, and 7 bases lay between the germline ends. Germline V gene sequence: CDR1 MNHEY, CDR2 SMNVEV (reference sequence). The CDR3 DNA reads TGTGCCAGCAGTGCGACGGACAATGAGCAGTTCTTC. It specifies CASSATDNEQFF.

This chain links TRBV6-1 with TRBJ2-7; no reliable D call. There are 13 residues in the CDR3. Deletions cut 6 bases from V and 6 bases from J, with 15 bases between. Per germline, CDR1 MNHNS and CDR2 SASEGT. CDR3 sequence reads: CASRNETSGEQYF. The CDR3 nucleotides are TGTGCCAGCAGGAATGAGACCTCGGGCGAGCAGTACTTC.

A few counts support this clonotype. The chain uses TRBV5-1 and TRBJ2-1; 9 positions agree with TRBD1. The CDR3 sequence is 13 residues long. Unmatched junction bases numbered 11, after V lost 4 bases and J lost 15 bases. CDR1 and CDR2 from the germline V gene are SGHRS and YFSETQ. The CDR3 protein is CASSQSPWGQGFF. CDR3 in DNA: TGCGCCAGCAGCCAAAGTCCTTGGGGACAGGGGTTCTTC.

This clonotype was seen repeatedly, ten times or more. CDR3 in amino acids: CASSNRGRETQYF. CDR3 nucleotides: TGTGCCAGCAGCAACAGGGGAAGGGAGACCCAGTACTTC. This chain uses TRBV7-2 with TRBJ2-3, with 7 nucleotides matching TRBD1. The end of the DNA aligns better with TRBJ2-5, so the J call may be wrong. This CDR3 is built from 13 residues. Germline V gene lookup returns CDR1 SGHTA and CDR2 FQGNSA.

The rearrangement uses TRBV6-1 and TRBJ1-1; D possibly corresponds to TRBD1 (6 bases). CDR1 MNHNS and CDR2 SASEGT come from the germline V gene. The CDR3 consists of 14 residues. With 6 bases removed from V and 0 bases from J, the gap between germline ends came to 11 bases. The CDR3 nucleotides read TGTGCCAGCAGGATGACAGGTATGAACACTGAAGCTTTCTTT. The encoded protein is CASRMTGMNTEAFF.

This clonotype was counted many times. CDR3 region: CASSLGRGAYEQYF. CDR3 nucleotide sequence: TGTGCCAGCAGCTTAGGCCGAGGGGCCTACGAGCAGTACTTC. The chain combines TRBV13 with TRBJ2-7, with D tentatively TRBD1 or TRBD2 (5 bases each). Trimming stripped 0 bases from V and 2 bases from J, with 8 bases between. The CDR3 has 14 amino acids. The germline V gene has CDR1 PRHDT and CDR2 FYEKMQ (reference sequence).

This clonotype was found many times. The V and J genes are TRBV7-3 and TRBJ1-3, with D unresolved. The CDR3 runs 13 residues. V gave up 3 bases and J gave up 8 bases, with 11 bases separating them. CDR1 and CDR2 (germline): SGHTA, FQGTGA. CDR3 in DNA: TGTGCCAGCAGCTTTGACGCGGAAGACACCATATATTTT. Protein sequence: CASSFDAEDTIYF.

V and J are TRBV6-1 and TRBJ1-6; weak D call: TRBD1 (5 bases). CDR1 and CDR2 (germline): MNHNS, SASEGT. CDR3 length: 12 amino acids. Trimming stripped 6 bases from V and 9 bases from J, with 9 bases between. The CDR3 nucleotides read TGTGCCAGCAGCCCAGGGTTTTCACCCCTCCACTTT. It codes for CASSPGFSPLHF.

The table lists this clonotype with many counts. The V and J genes are TRBV5-1 and TRBJ2-4; TRBD1 aligns across 8 bases. The CDR3 is 14 amino acids. V was clipped by 4 bases and J by 5 bases; unmatched bases: 5. The germline gives CDR1 SGHRS, CDR2 YFSETQ. The CDR3 nucleotides read TGCGCCAGCAGCAGTGGACAGGGAGAAAACATTCAGTACTTC. Translation: CASSSGQGENIQYF.

This clonotype has ten or more counts. The chain joins TRBV7-7 to TRBJ2-3; possible D gene TRBD2, 6 bases. Looked up from germline, CDR1 is SSHAT and CDR2 is FNYEAQ (reference sequence). This CDR3 region has 13 residues. CDR3 in DNA: TGTGCTAGCGGCCGGTCGAGCACAGATACGCAGTATTTT. It codes for CASGRSSTDTQYF. Full variable domain (rest looked up from reference TRBV7-7 and TRBJ2-3): GAGVSQSPRYKVTKRGQDVTLRCDPISSHATLYWYQQALGQGPEFLTYFNYEAQPDKSGLPSDRFSAERPEGSISTLTIQRTEQRDSAMYRCASGRSSTDTQYFGPGTRLTVL.

Comments on this clonotype: A much larger clone differs from this one at a single base, so this may be a read error. The chain has TRBV12-3 or TRBV12-4 and TRBJ2-2, with 10 bases matching TRBD1. The trim removed 8 bases at V and 4 bases at J, leaving 13 bases unmatched. This CDR3 has 17 amino acids. This chain's CDR3 is CASAPQGTGASTGELFF. CDR3 coding DNA: TGTGCCAGCGCCCCCCAGGGGACAGGGGCGAGCACCGGGGAGCTGTTTTTT.

This clonotype occurred many times. The chain couples TRBV10-3 to TRBJ2-7; D might be TRBD1 (5 bases). This CDR3 comprises 13 residues. Trimming took off 5 bases at V and 3 bases at J, with 11 bases between the two ends. Per the germline V gene, CDR1 is ENHRY and CDR2 is SYGVKD. The CDR3 is CAISIGHIYEQYF. CDR3 DNA: TGTGCCATCAGTATAGGACACATCTACGAGCAGTACTTC.

This clonotype has only a few counts. The chain links TRBV12-3 or TRBV12-4 to TRBJ2-3, with TRBD2 identical over 7 bases. The CDR3 totals 18 residues. V dropped 6 bases and J dropped 1; count of bases not matched to a gene: 16. CDR3 in DNA: TGTGCCAGCAGGCTACGGGGACTACGGTCTAGCGGCACAGATACGCAGTATTTT. Translating gives CASRLRGLRSSGTDTQYF.

This clonotype has just a few counts. The V call is TRBV15, the J call TRBJ2-7, with D possibly TRBD2 on 6 matching bases. The ends were cut back, 0 bases at V and 3 bases at J, with 15 bases in the middle. In germline, CDR1 is LNHNV, CDR2 YYDKDF (reference sequence). The CDR3 has 16 amino acids. The CDR3 region is CATSRETTRNFYEQYF. The CDR3 nucleotides are TGTGCCACCAGCAGAGAAACGACTAGGAACTTCTACGAGCAGTACTTC.